Reported below is one T cell receptor beta chain. Its antigen remains unidentified. These data come from a study of immune cell composition in non-small cell lung cancer. Broader study findings: No significant correlation existed between pack-years smoked and tumour clonality. Tumour-reactive clones were not shown to match dominant in vivo tumour clones.

Sequencing was performed with immunoSEQ multiplex PCR; in TCRdb, only in-frame clones are kept and a portion is missing. The data show 13,000 or so clones, about 70% seen once. This TCR came from a human donor with non-small cell lung cancer. What was sequenced was lung tumor tissue.

As DNA, the CDR3 is TGTGCCAGCAGCCCCGGCGAATTTGCTAGGTACTTC. Residues: CASSPGEFARYF. The V and J genes are TRBV7-8 and TRBJ2-7; D gene unclear. CDR1 is SGHVS, CDR2 FQNEAQ, per germline. This CDR3 is 12 amino acids long. V was pared by 5 bases and J by 12 bases, with 17 bases between. The full variable domain, rest sourced from reference TRBV7-8 and TRBJ2-7, is GAGVSQSPRYKVAKRGQDVALRCDPISGHVSLFWYQQALGQGPEFLTYFQNEAQLDKSGLPSDRFFAERPEGSVSTLKIQRTQQEDSAVYLCASSPGEFARYFGPGTRLTVT.